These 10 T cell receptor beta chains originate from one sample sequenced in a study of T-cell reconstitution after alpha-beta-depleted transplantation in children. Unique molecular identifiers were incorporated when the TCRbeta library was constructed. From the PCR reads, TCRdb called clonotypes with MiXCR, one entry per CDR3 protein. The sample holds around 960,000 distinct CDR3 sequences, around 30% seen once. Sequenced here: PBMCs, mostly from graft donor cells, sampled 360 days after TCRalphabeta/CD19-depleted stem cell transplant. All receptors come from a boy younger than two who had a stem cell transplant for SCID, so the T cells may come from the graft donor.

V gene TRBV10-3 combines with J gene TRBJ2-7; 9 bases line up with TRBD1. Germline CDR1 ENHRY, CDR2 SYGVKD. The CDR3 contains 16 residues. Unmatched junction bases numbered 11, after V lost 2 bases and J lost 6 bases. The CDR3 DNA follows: TGTGCCATCAGTGAGCCGACAGGGGGGGTGAATGGCGAGCAGTACTTC. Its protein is CAISEPTGGVNGEQYF.

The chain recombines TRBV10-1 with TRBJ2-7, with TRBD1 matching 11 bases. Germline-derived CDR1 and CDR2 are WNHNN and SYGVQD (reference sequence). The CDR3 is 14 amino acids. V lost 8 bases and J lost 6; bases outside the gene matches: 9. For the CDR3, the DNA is TGCGCCAGCTCAAGGACAGGGGGCCAGGTCGAGCAGTACTTC. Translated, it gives CASSRTGGQVEQYF.

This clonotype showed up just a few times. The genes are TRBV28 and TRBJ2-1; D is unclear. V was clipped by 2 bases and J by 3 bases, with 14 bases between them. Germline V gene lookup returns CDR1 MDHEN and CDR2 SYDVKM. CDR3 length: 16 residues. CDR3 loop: CASSLRAHPGYNEQFF. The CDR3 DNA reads TGTGCCAGCAGTTTAAGGGCCCACCCCGGCTACAATGAGCAGTTCTTC.

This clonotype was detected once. In DNA form, the CDR3 reads TGTGCCAGCATTAGCGGGGGGGCCCTATTAACCTACGAGCAGTACTTC. This gives the protein CASISGGALLTYEQYF. The rearrangement links TRBV28 to TRBJ2-7; 11 nucleotides line up with TRBD2. Germline trimming cut 7 bases from V and 2 bases from J; bases unmatched to any gene: 10. This CDR3 comprises 16 residues. Germline V gives CDR1 MDHEN, CDR2 SYDVKM.

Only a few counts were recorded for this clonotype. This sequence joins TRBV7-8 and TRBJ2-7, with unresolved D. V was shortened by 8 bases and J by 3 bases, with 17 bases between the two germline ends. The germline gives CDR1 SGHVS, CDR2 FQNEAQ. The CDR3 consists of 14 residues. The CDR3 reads CASSPSTRFYEQYF. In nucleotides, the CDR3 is TGTGCCAGCTCCCCATCCACCCGCTTCTACGAGCAGTACTTC.

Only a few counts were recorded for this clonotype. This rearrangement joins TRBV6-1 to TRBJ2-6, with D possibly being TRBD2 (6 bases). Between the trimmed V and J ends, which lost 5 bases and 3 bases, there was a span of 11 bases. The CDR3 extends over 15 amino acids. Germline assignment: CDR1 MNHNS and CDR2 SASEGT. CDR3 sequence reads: CASSPAGLGANVLTF. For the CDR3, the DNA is TGTGCCAGCAGTCCTGCGGGGCTTGGGGCCAACGTCCTGACTTTC.

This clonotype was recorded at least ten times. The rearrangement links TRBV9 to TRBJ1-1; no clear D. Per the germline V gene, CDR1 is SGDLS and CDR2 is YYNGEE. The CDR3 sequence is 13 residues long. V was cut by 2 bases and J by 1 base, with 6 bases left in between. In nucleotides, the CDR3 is TGTGCCAGCAGCGTTTATCGGAACACTGAAGCTTTCTTT. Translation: CASSVYRNTEAFF.

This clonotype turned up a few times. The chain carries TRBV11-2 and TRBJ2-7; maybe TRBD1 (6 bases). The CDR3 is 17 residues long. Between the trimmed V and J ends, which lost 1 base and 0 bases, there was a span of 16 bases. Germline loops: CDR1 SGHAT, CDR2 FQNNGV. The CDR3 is CASSLGRGGRFSYEQYF. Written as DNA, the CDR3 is TGTGCCAGCAGCTTAGGCAGAGGGGGACGCTTCTCCTACGAGCAGTACTTC. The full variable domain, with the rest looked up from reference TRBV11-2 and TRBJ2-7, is EAGVAQSPRYKIIEKRQSVAFWCNPISGHATLYWYQQILGQGPKLLIQFQNNGVVDDSQLPKDRFSAERLKGVDSTLKIQPAKLEDSAVYLCASSLGRGGRFSYEQYFGPGTRLTVT.

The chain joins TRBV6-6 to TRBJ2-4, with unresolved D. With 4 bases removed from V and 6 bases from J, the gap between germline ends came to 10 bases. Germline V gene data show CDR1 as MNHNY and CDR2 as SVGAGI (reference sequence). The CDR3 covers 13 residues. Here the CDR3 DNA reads TGTGCCAGCAGTTTCCAGGATTCAAACATTCAGTACTTC. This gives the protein CASSFQDSNIQYF.

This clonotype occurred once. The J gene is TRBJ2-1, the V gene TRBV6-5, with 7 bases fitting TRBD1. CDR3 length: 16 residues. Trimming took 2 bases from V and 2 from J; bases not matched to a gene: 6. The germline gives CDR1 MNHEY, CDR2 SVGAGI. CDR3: CASSYDRAVPYNEQFF. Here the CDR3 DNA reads TGTGCCAGCAGTTACGACAGGGCGGTCCCCTACAATGAGCAGTTCTTC.